The entry below describes one TCR beta chain. What it binds is unknown. Sequencing was performed with immunoSEQ multiplex PCR; in TCRdb, only in-frame clones are kept and a portion is missing. The sample yields 65,000 to 90,000 clones, about 91% seen once. The CDR3 consists of 13 residues. V was shortened by 3 bases and J by 6 bases, with 9 bases between the two germline ends. The germline CDR1 and CDR2 sequences are SEHNR and FQNEAQ (reference sequence). These data are taken from a study of OX40 agonist ivuxolimab in advanced cancers. Findings and limits, study-wide: Expanded clones were, on average, more numerous among CD8+ T cells than CD4+. With doses of 0.1-3.0 mg/kg, partial responders showed among the lowest clonal expansion.

This chain connects TRBV7-9 to TRBJ2-1; no firm D call. The material sequenced was CD4+ or CD8+ T cells sorted from blood, taken in a trial of the OX40 agonist ivuxolimab. This TCR derives from an adult with an advanced solid tumor such as melanoma, head and neck, liver or kidney cancer. The CDR3 sequence: CASSLGYVNEQFF. CDR3 nucleotide sequence: TGTGCCAGCAGCTTGGGGTATGTCAATGAGCAGTTCTTC.